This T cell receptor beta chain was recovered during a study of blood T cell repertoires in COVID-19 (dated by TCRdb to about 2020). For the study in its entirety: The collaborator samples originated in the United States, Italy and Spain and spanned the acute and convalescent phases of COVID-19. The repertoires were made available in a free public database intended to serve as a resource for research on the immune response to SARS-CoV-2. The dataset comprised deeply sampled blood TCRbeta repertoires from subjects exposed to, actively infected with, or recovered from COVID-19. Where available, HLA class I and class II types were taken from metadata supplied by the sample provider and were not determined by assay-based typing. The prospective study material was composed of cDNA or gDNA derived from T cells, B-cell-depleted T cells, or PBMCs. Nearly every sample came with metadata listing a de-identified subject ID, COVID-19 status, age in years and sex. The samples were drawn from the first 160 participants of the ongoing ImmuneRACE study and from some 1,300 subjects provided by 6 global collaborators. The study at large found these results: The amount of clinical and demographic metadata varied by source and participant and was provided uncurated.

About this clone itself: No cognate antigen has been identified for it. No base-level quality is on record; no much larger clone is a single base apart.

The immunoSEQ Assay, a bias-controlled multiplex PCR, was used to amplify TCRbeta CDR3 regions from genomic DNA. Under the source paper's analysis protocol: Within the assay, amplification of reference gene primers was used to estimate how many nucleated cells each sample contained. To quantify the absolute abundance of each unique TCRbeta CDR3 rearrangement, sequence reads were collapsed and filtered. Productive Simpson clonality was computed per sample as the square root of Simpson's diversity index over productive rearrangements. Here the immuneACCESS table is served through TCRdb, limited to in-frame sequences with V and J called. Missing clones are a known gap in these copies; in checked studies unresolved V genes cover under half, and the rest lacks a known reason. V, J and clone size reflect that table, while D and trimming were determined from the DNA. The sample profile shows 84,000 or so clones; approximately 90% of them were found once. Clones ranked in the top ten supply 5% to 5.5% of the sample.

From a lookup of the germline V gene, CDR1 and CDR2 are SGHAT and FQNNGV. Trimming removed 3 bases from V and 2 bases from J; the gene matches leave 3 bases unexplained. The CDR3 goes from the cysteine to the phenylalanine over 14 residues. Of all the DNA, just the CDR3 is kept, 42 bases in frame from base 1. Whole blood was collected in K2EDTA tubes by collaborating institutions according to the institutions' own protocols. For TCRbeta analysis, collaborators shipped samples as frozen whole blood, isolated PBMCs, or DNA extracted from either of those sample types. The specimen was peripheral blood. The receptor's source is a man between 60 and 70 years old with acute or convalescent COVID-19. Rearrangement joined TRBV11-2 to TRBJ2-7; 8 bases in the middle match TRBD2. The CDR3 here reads CASSLAGGTYEQYF. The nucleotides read TGTGCCAGCAGCTTGGCGGGGGGAACCTACGAGCAGTACTTC.